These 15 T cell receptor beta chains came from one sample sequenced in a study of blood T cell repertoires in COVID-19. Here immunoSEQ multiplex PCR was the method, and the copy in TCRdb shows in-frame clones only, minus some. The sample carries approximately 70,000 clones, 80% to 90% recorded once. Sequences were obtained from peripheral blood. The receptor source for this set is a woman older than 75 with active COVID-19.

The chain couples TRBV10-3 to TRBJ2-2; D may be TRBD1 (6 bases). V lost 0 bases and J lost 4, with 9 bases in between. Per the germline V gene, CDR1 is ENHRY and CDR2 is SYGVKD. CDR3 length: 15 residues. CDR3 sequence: CAISESRGTTGELFF. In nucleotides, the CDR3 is TGTGCCATCAGTGAGTCCAGGGGCACCACCGGGGAGCTGTTTTTT.

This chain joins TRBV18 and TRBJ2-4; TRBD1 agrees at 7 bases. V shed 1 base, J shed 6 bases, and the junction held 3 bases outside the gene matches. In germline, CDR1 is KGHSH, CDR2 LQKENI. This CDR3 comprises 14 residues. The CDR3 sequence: CASSPQAGGNIQYF. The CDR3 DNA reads TGTGCCAGCTCACCACAGGCAGGGGGAAACATTCAGTACTTC.

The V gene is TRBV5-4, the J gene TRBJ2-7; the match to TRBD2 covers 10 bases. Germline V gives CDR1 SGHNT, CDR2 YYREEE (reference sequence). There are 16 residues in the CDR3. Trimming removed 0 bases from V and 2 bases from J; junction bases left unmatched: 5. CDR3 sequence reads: CASSLGTSGIAYEQYF. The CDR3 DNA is TGTGCCAGCAGCTTGGGTACTAGCGGGATTGCCTACGAGCAGTACTTC.

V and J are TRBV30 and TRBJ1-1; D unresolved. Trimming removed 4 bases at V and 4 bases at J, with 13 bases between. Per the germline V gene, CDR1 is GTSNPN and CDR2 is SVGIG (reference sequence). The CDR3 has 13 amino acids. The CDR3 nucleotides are TGTGCCTGGACCAGTTGGGCGGGCACTGAAGCTTTCTTT. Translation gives CAWTSWAGTEAFF.

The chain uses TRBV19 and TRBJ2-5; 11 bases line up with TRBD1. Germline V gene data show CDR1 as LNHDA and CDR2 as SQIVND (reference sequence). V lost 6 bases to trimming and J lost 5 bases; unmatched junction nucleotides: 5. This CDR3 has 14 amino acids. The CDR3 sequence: CASRDRGRGETQYF. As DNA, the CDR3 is TGTGCCAGTAGGGACAGGGGGCGAGGGGAGACCCAGTACTTC.

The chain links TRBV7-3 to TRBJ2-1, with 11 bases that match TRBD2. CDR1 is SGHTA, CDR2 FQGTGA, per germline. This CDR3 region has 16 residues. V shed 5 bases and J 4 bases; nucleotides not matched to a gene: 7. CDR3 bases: TGTGCCAGCAGCCCAATAGCGGGAGGGAATTACAATGAGCAGTTCTTC. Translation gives CASSPIAGGNYNEQFF.

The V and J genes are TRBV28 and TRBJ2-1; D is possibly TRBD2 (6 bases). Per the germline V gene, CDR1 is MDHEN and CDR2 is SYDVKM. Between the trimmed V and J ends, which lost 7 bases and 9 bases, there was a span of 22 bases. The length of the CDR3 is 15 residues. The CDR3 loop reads CASIYSGLRDSEQFF. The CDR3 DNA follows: TGTGCCAGCATTTATTCAGGTTTGCGGGATAGTGAGCAGTTCTTC.

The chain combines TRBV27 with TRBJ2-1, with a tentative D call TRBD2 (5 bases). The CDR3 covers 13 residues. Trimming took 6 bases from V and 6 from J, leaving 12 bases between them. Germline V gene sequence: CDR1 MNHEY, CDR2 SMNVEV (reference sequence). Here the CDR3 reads CASSTRTGNEQFF. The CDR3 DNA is TGTGCCAGCAGCACCCGGACTGGCAATGAGCAGTTCTTC.

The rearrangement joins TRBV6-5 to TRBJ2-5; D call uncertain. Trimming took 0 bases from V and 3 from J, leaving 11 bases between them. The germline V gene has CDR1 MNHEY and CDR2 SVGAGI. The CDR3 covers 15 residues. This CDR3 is CASSYSINRKETQYF. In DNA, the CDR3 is TGTGCCAGCAGTTACTCGATAAACAGAAAAGAGACCCAGTACTTC.

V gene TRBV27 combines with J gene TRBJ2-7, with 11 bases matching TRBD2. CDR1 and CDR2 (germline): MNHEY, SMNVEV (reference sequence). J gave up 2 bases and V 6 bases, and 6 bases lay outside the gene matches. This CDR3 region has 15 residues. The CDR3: CASRVTSGTTYEQYF. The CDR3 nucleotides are TGTGCCAGCAGGGTGACTAGCGGGACAACCTACGAGCAGTACTTC.

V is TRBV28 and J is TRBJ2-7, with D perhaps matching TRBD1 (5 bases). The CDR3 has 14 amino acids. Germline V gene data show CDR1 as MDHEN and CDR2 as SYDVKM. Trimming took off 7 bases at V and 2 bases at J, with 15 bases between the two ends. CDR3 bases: TGTGCCAGCATGACAGCAAACTATGCCTACGAGCAGTACTTC. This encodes CASMTANYAYEQYF.

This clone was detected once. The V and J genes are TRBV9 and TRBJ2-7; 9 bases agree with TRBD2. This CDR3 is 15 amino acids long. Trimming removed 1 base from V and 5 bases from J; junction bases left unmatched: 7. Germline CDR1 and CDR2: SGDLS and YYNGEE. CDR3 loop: CASSVLAGGMDEQYF. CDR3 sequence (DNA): TGTGCCAGCAGCGTACTCGCGGGAGGGATGGACGAGCAGTACTTC.

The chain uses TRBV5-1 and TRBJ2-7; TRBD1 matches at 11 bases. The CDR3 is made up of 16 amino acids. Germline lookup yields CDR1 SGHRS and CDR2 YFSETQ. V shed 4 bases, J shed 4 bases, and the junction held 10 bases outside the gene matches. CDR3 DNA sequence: TGCGCCAGCAGCACCCGGACAGGGGGCGCCCCTTACGAGCAGTACTTC. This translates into CASSTRTGGAPYEQYF.

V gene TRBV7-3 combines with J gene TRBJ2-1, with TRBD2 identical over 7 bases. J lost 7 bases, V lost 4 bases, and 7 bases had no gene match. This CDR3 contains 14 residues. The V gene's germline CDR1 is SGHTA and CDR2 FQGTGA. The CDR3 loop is CASSSGLFPNEQFF. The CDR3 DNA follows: TGTGCCAGCAGCTCGGGACTATTTCCGAATGAGCAGTTCTTC.

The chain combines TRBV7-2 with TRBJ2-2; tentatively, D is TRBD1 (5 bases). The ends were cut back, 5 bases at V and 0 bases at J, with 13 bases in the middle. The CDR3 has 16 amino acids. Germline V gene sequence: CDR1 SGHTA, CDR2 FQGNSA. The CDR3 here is CASSLSRTTNTGELFF. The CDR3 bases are TGTGCCAGCAGCCTAAGTAGGACAACGAACACCGGGGAGCTGTTTTTT. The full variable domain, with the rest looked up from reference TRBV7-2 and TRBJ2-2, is GAGVSQSPSNKVTEKGKDVELRCDPISGHTALYWYRQSLGQGLEFLIYFQGNSAPDKSGLPSDRFSAERTGGSVSTLTIQRTQQEDSAVYLCASSLSRTTNTGELFFGEGSRLTVL.